These 19 T cell receptor beta chains were all obtained from the same sample, sequenced in a study of T-cell memory formation after mild COVID-19. MiXCR, applied by TCRdb to the 5' RACE reads, yields one record per CDR3 protein. The sample consists of about 560,000 distinct CDR3 sequences, about 18% of them appearing once. Sequencing was carried out using PBMCs or a T cell subset sorted from them (not recorded which). The receptor set was obtained from an adult woman who had mild COVID-19 (a few samples of this study predate the infection). Cell type and time point are not known.

This clonotype was counted a few times. V is TRBV5-6 and J is TRBJ2-1; 9 nucleotides agree with TRBD2. The CDR3 has 15 amino acids. V lost 7 bases and J lost 8; bases outside the gene matches: 13. Per germline, CDR1 SGHDT and CDR2 YYEEEE. The CDR3 DNA reads as TGTGCCAGCGGTCGGCTCAGCGGGGGGTTAGATGAGCAGTTCTTC. This sequence encodes CASGRLSGGLDEQFF.

This chain joins TRBV7-9 and TRBJ2-7; the match to TRBD1 covers 8 bases. The CDR3 totals 21 residues. The germline gives CDR1 SEHNR, CDR2 FQNEAQ (reference sequence). V was pared by 6 bases and J by 10 bases, with 35 bases of the junction left unmatched. Written as DNA, the CDR3 is TGTGCCAGCAGAAAGCGACTAGGACAGGGTGGGATTAAAGAGGTGGATGTCGAACAGTACTTC. As protein: CASRKRLGQGGIKEVDVEQYF.

This clonotype has ten or more counts. This rearrangement joins TRBV25-1 to TRBJ2-3, with 15 bases identical to TRBD2. The CDR3 runs 23 residues. In germline, CDR1 is MGHDK, CDR2 SYGVNS. The V gene end was trimmed by 2 bases and the J gene end by 0 bases; junction bases not matched to a gene: 18. The CDR3 protein is CASSEPKTGTSGRLPSSTDTQYF. CDR3 coding DNA: TGTGCCAGCAGTGAACCGAAAACCGGGACTAGCGGGAGGTTGCCCTCTAGCACAGATACGCAGTATTTT.

There are a few counts of this clonotype. The chain has TRBV7-2 and TRBJ2-3, with D possibly being TRBD1 (5 bases). This CDR3 has 12 residues. Germline CDR1 and CDR2: SGHTA and FQGNSA. V was pared by 5 bases and J by 6 bases, with 9 bases between. CDR3 sequence (DNA): TGTGCCAGCAGCGTCAGGGTTGATACGCAGTATTTT. Its protein product is CASSVRVDTQYF.

CDR3 sequence: CASSVLAGDYNEQFF. The CDR3 region has the DNA TGTGCCAGTAGTGTGTTAGCGGGAGATTACAATGAGCAGTTCTTC. The rearrangement joins TRBV19 to TRBJ2-1; 9 bases agree with TRBD2. This CDR3 is built from 15 residues. Germline CDR1 is LNHDA and CDR2 is SQIVND (reference sequence). J lost 4 bases, V lost 5 bases, and 6 bases had no gene match. The full variable domain, in which reference TRBV19 and TRBJ2-1 provide the parts outside the CDR3, is DGGITQSPKYLFRKEGQNVTLSCEQNLNHDAMYWYRQDPGQGLRLIYYSQIVNDFQKGDIAEGYSVSREKKESFPLTVTSAQKNPTAFYLCASSVLAGDYNEQFFGPGTRLTVL.

This clonotype has only a few counts. The rearrangement joins TRBV4-2 to TRBJ2-3; 9 bases match TRBD2. Germline V CDR1 and CDR2: LGHNA, YNFKEQ. Unmatched junction bases numbered 10, after V lost 1 base and J lost 2 bases. This CDR3 contains 18 residues. Here the CDR3 reads CASSQGLAGAQNTDTQYF. In DNA form, the CDR3 reads TGTGCCAGCAGCCAAGGTTTAGCGGGGGCCCAGAACACAGATACGCAGTATTTT.

This sequence joins TRBV2 and TRBJ2-4; TRBD1 or TRBD2 may be the D gene (5 bases each). The germline V gene has CDR1 SNHLY and CDR2 FYNNEI. Trimming took off 3 bases at V and 2 bases at J, with 8 bases between the two ends. This CDR3 contains 14 residues. CDR3 bases: TGTGCCAGCAGTGAGGGACCGACCAAAAACATTCAGTACTTC. As protein: CASSEGPTKNIQYF.

The V gene is TRBV6-6, the J gene TRBJ2-1, with 8 bases that match TRBD2. This CDR3 has 15 residues. CDR1 MNHNY and CDR2 SVGAGI come from the germline V gene (reference sequence). J gave up 3 bases and V 0 bases, and 1 base lay outside the gene matches. The CDR3 coding sequence is TGTGCCAGCAGTTACTCGACTAGCGTCTACAATGAGCAGTTCTTC. It is translated as CASSYSTSVYNEQFF.

The chain has TRBV11-2 and TRBJ2-7, with a weak D call TRBD2 (6 bases). V was cut by 4 bases and J by 2 bases, with 15 bases left in between. The CDR3 is made up of 15 amino acids. The germline V gene has CDR1 SGHAT and CDR2 FQNNGV. The CDR3 DNA reads as TGTGCCAGCAGCTCCGGGACTCCCAGCGCCTACGAGCAGTACTTC. Its translation: CASSSGTPSAYEQYF.

At least ten counts were recorded for this clonotype. This sequence joins TRBV12-3 or TRBV12-4 and TRBJ2-1; tentative D call: TRBD2 (5 bases). CDR3 length equals 12 residues. V was pared by 4 bases and J by 16 bases, with 17 bases between. The CDR3 sequence is CASSSQLGREFF. The CDR3 bases are TGTGCCAGCAGTTCTCAACTAGGCCGGGAATTCTTC.

The V and J genes are TRBV18 and TRBJ2-7; D perhaps matches TRBD2 (5 bases). V shed 3 bases and J shed 7 bases, with 10 bases lying between them. Per the germline V gene, CDR1 is KGHSH and CDR2 is LQKENI. The CDR3 covers 12 residues. The CDR3 sequence: CASSPTTGEQYF. Here the CDR3 DNA reads TGTGCCAGCTCACCGACCACGGGGGAGCAGTACTTC.

The chain employs TRBV24-1 and TRBJ2-1; a weak D match, TRBD1 (7 bases). The V gene's germline CDR1 is KGHDR and CDR2 SFDVKD. Trimming took 4 bases from V and 4 from J, leaving 16 bases between them. The CDR3 has 16 residues. The CDR3 spells CATSEPPGGPYNEQFF. The CDR3 DNA is TGTGCCACCAGTGAACCCCCAGGGGGGCCTTACAATGAGCAGTTCTTC.

V usage is TRBV9 and J usage is TRBJ2-2; no definite D call. Trimming cost V 2 bases and J 0 bases, with 11 bases left between them. The V gene's germline CDR1 is SGDLS and CDR2 YYNGEE. The CDR3 is made up of 16 amino acids. CDR3 in DNA: TGTGCCAGCAGCGTGGACCCGGGTCCGAACACCGGGGAGCTGTTTTTT. Translated, it gives CASSVDPGPNTGELFF. Drawing the rest from reference TRBV9 and TRBJ2-2, the complete variable domain is DSGVTQTPKHLITATGQRVTLRCSPRSGDLSVYWYQQSLDQGLQFLIQYYNGEERAKGNILERFSAQQFPDLHSELNLSSLELGDSALYFCASSVDPGPNTGELFFGEGSRLTVL.

Many counts were recorded for this clonotype. At one end, the junction sequence differs from germline, possibly due to a read error. The chain links TRBV4-1 to TRBJ2-5, with TRBD2 matching over 10 bases. The CDR3 sequence is 15 residues long. Germline assignment: CDR1 MGHRA and CDR2 YSYEKL. Here the CDR3 reads CASSRLAGGQETQYF. In DNA, the CDR3 is TGTGCCAGCAGCCGTTTAGCGGGGGGCCAAGAGACCCAGTACTTC.

The chain combines TRBV19 with TRBJ2-1; TRBD1 agrees at 8 bases. J was trimmed by 2 bases and V by 5 bases; bases with no gene match: 8. The CDR3 has 16 residues. Germline-derived CDR1 and CDR2 are LNHDA and SQIVND (reference sequence). CDR3 residues: CASSLIQGATYNEQFF. The CDR3 DNA reads TGTGCCAGTAGTCTGATCCAGGGGGCGACCTACAATGAGCAGTTCTTC.

This chain links TRBV24-1 with TRBJ2-1; 9 bases agree with TRBD1. CDR1 is KGHDR and CDR2 is SFDVKD in the germline V gene. Germline trimming cut 9 bases from V and 7 bases from J; bases unmatched to any gene: 9. There are 14 residues in the CDR3. The CDR3 loop is CATAGPGQGNEQFF. The CDR3 DNA is TGTGCCACCGCGGGACCGGGACAGGGTAATGAGCAGTTCTTC.

The V and J genes are TRBV18 and TRBJ2-3, with TRBD2 as a possible D gene (5 bases). Germline loops: CDR1 KGHSH, CDR2 LQKENI. Between the trimmed V and J ends, which lost 3 bases and 5 bases, there was a span of 12 bases. The length of the CDR3 is 14 residues. CDR3 sequence: CASSPVLGEDTQYF. Written as DNA, the CDR3 is TGTGCCAGCTCACCGGTGTTGGGAGAAGATACGCAGTATTTT. The whole variable domain, remainder taken from reference TRBV18 and TRBJ2-3, is NAGVMQNPRHLVRRRGQEARLRCSPMKGHSHVYWYRQLPEEGLKFMVYLQKENIIDESGMPKERFSAEFPKEGPSILRIQQVVRGDSAAYFCASSPVLGEDTQYFGPGTRLTVL.

This clonotype was detected many times. The rearrangement joins TRBV20-1 to TRBJ1-2; D gene unclear. The CDR3 consists of 14 residues. V lost 6 bases and J 3 bases, leaving 17 bases between the germline ends. Germline CDR1 reads DFQATT; CDR2 reads SNEGSKA (reference sequence). The CDR3 sequence: CSAKQEGLDYGYTF. The DNA of the CDR3 is TGCAGTGCCAAACAAGAGGGTCTGGACTATGGCTACACCTTC.

This clonotype was picked up many times. This rearrangement joins TRBV6-2 or TRBV6-3 to TRBJ2-5, with D tentatively TRBD1 or TRBD2 (5 bases each). The germline V and J ends were trimmed by 10 bases and 3 bases, with 15 bases remaining between them. This CDR3 has 13 residues. In germline, CDR1 is MNHEY, CDR2 SVGEGT. In DNA, the CDR3 is TGTGCCACCGGGGTGAAGACAGAAGAGACCCAGTACTTC. Its protein product is CATGVKTEETQYF.